This entry lists 27 T cell receptor beta chains sequenced from one sample in a study of blood T cell repertoires in COVID-19. Repertoires were generated with immunoSEQ multiplex PCR, while TCRdb's copy carries only in-frame clones and drops some. Of about 230,000 clones in the sample, 80% to 90% were seen once. Sequences were obtained from peripheral blood. Source of these receptors: a man aged 45-65 years with COVID-19, enrolled during active disease.

The V and J genes are TRBV2 and TRBJ1-1, with 8 nucleotides matching TRBD1. Germline CDR1 reads SNHLY; CDR2 reads FYNNEI. The CDR3 sequence is 13 residues long. V dropped 10 bases and J dropped 11; count of bases not matched to a gene: 15. The CDR3 spells CATRGTGGRLAFF. CDR3 DNA sequence: TGTGCCACCCGGGGAACAGGGGGGCGATTGGCTTTCTTT. The variable domain in full, completed from reference TRBV2 and TRBJ1-1, reads EPEVTQTPSHQVTQMGQEVILRCVPISNHLYFYWYRQILGQKVEFLVSFYNNEISEKSEIFDDQFSVERPDGSNFTLKIRSTKLEDSAMYFCATRGTGGRLAFFGQGTRLTVV.

The chain carries TRBV6-6 and TRBJ2-7; a possible D gene is TRBD1 (7 bases). V gave up 5 bases and J gave up 2 bases, with 25 bases separating them. From germline, CDR1 is MNHNY and CDR2 SVGAGI (reference sequence). CDR3 length equals 18 residues. This chain's CDR3 is CASSQFRQGGYTPYEQYF. For the CDR3, the DNA is TGTGCCAGCAGTCAATTCCGACAGGGAGGTTATACACCCTACGAGCAGTACTTC.

The genes are TRBV2 and TRBJ1-5, with D maybe TRBD1 (6 bases). Between the trimmed V and J ends, which lost 6 bases and 0 bases, there was a span of 15 bases. The CDR3 has 16 residues. Germline CDR1 is SNHLY and CDR2 is FYNNEI. The CDR3 loop reads CASSRKTGHSNQPQHF. CDR3 coding DNA: TGTGCCAGCAGCCGAAAGACAGGCCATAGCAATCAGCCCCAGCATTTT.

The V and J genes are TRBV27 and TRBJ1-1; the match to TRBD1 covers 7 bases. The CDR3 spans 14 residues. Trimming took 4 bases from V and 4 from J; bases not matched to a gene: 6. Germline V CDR1 and CDR2: MNHEY, SMNVEV (reference sequence). The CDR3 spells CASSYQQGTTEAFF. DNA of the CDR3: TGTGCCAGCAGTTACCAACAGGGGACCACTGAAGCTTTCTTT.

The chain couples TRBV7-8 to TRBJ2-1; 14 bases map to TRBD2. There are 15 residues in the CDR3. Germline CDR1 reads SGHVS; CDR2 reads FQNEAQ. J lost 4 bases, V lost 8 bases, and 4 bases had no gene match. The CDR3 DNA reads TGTGCCAGCTCTGGGACTAGCGGGAGTTACAATGAGCAGTTCTTC. It encodes CASSGTSGSYNEQFF.

The chain recombines TRBV6-5 with TRBJ2-7; 7 bases agree with TRBD1. J was trimmed by 4 bases and V by 0 bases; bases with no gene match: 6. Germline CDR1 is MNHEY and CDR2 is SVGAGI. The CDR3 is 15 amino acids. The CDR3 coding sequence is TGTGCCAGCAGTTACTCCCGACAGGGTGGTTACGAGCAGTACTTC. It translates to CASSYSRQGGYEQYF.

This clone is a singleton in its sample. The chain carries TRBV5-1 and TRBJ2-5; TRBD2 matches at 8 bases. Germline CDR1 SGHRS, CDR2 YFSETQ. V dropped 5 bases and J dropped 5; count of bases not matched to a gene: 11. The CDR3 sequence is 15 residues long. CDR3 sequence: CASRPAGLGGETQYF. CDR3 nucleotide sequence: TGCGCCAGCAGACCTGCGGGACTAGGGGGTGAGACCCAGTACTTC.

As concerns this clone: Other DNA sequences in the same sample also yield this CDR3. For the CDR3, the DNA is TGTGCCAGCAGTGGACAGGGGAACTATGGCTACACCTTC. Amino acid sequence: CASSGQGNYGYTF. The J gene is TRBJ1-2, the V gene TRBV2; 8 nucleotides align to TRBD1. The CDR3 is made up of 13 amino acids. Germline V lookup: CDR1 SNHLY, CDR2 FYNNEI. With V trimmed by 4 bases and J by 2 bases, 0 bases remained unmatched.

The genes are TRBV5-1 and TRBJ2-5; D is possibly TRBD1 (5 bases). Germline assignment: CDR1 SGHRS and CDR2 YFSETQ. CDR3 length: 15 amino acids. V gave up 4 bases and J gave up 2 bases, with 15 bases separating them. The DNA for the CDR3 is TGCGCCAGCAGCCTGGGTGGGGCAGGACAAGAGACCCAGTACTTC. Translated, it gives CASSLGGAGQETQYF.

This chain connects TRBV5-1 to TRBJ1-5, with D maybe TRBD1 (6 bases). The germline V and J ends were trimmed by 0 bases and 4 bases, with 14 bases remaining between them. The CDR3 is 16 residues long. Germline lookup yields CDR1 SGHRS and CDR2 YFSETQ. In DNA, the CDR3 is TGCGCCAGCAGCTTGGCCGGACAGTGGAAGAATCAGCCCCAGCATTTT. Its translation is CASSLAGQWKNQPQHF.

The V and J genes are TRBV6-2 or TRBV6-3 and TRBJ1-5; TRBD1 might be the D (5 bases). The ends were cut back, 8 bases at V and 6 bases at J, with 14 bases in the middle. Germline V gene lookup returns CDR1 MNHEY and CDR2 SVGEGT. This CDR3 comprises 13 residues. CDR3 bases: TGTGCCAGCGGTTCGCAGGGTGCTCAGCCCCAGCATTTT. This sequence encodes CASGSQGAQPQHF.

This chain joins TRBV28 and TRBJ2-1; D might be TRBD1 (5 bases). V was cut by 8 bases and J by 9 bases, with 11 bases left in between. The CDR3 has 11 residues. Germline lookup yields CDR1 MDHEN and CDR2 SYDVKM. CDR3 sequence: CASVQGFEQFF. DNA for the CDR3: TGTGCCAGCGTTCAGGGTTTTGAGCAGTTCTTC.

The CDR3 loop is CASSQDPGGMSPSNSPLHF. CDR3 DNA: TGTGCCAGCAGCCAAGACCCAGGGGGAATGTCGCCCTCTAATTCACCCCTCCACTTT. The chain has TRBV3-1 (or the pseudogene TRBV3-2) and TRBJ1-6; 7 nucleotides align to TRBD1. The V segment lost 0 bases and the J segment 6 bases; nucleotides outside the gene matches: 14. The CDR3 contains 19 residues. In germline, CDR1 is LGHDT, CDR2 YNNKEL (reference sequence).

This clone was observed a few times. The chain couples TRBV18 to TRBJ2-7; 12 nucleotides match TRBD2. V was pared by 5 bases and J by 1 base, with 9 bases of the junction left unmatched. The CDR3 contains 17 residues. Germline-derived CDR1 and CDR2 are KGHSH and LQKENI. The CDR3 DNA follows: TGTGCCAGCTCATTCGCCGAACTAGCGGGAGGATCCTACGAGCAGTACTTC. This encodes CASSFAELAGGSYEQYF. Complete variable domain (other parts from reference TRBV18 and TRBJ2-7): NAGVMQNPRHLVRRRGQEARLRCSPMKGHSHVYWYRQLPEEGLKFMVYLQKENIIDESGMPKERFSAEFPKEGPSILRIQQVVRGDSAAYFCASSFAELAGGSYEQYFGPGTRLTVT.

The genes are TRBV14 and TRBJ2-3; 10 bases match TRBD2. Germline trimming cut 0 bases from V and 9 bases from J; bases unmatched to any gene: 6. Germline CDR1 and CDR2: SGHDN and FVKESK. The CDR3 spans 15 residues. CDR3: CASSQEVLAGATQYF. For the CDR3, the DNA is TGTGCCAGCAGCCAAGAGGTTCTAGCGGGAGCGACGCAGTATTTT.

The rearrangement uses TRBV29-1 and TRBJ1-1; 11 bases agree with TRBD1. V lost 5 bases to trimming and J lost 6 bases; unmatched junction nucleotides: 8. This CDR3 is built from 14 residues. Germline V gene sequence: CDR1 SQVTM, CDR2 ANQGSEA. CDR3 nucleotides: TGCAGCGTTCCGGACAGGGGGCCTAGTGCTGAAGCTTTCTTT. It specifies CSVPDRGPSAEAFF.

The chain links TRBV2 to TRBJ1-1, with no clear D. V was clipped by 6 bases and J by 7 bases, with 9 bases between them. CDR3 length equals 11 residues. Germline-derived CDR1 and CDR2 are SNHLY and FYNNEI. The CDR3 bases are TGTGCCAGCAGAAGGGAGATTGAAGCTTTCTTT. Translation gives CASRREIEAFF.

V gene TRBV1 combines with J gene TRBJ2-3; TRBD2, the table's D call, was not compared with the DNA. TRBV1 corresponds to a pseudogene. This CDR3 comprises 20 residues. CDR3 sequence reads: CTSSQGVTSGPTGSTDTQYF. CDR3 bases: TGCACCAGCAGCCAAGGTGTAACTAGCGGACCGACAGGTAGCACAGATACGCAGTATTTT.

The chain joins TRBV6-6 to TRBJ1-6; D is undetermined. CDR1 MNHNY and CDR2 SVGAGI come from the germline V gene (reference sequence). V gave up 5 bases and J gave up 0 bases, with 11 bases separating them. This CDR3 comprises 16 residues. CDR3 nucleotide sequence: TGTGCCAGCAGTATCCCGGGGAGCTCCTATAATTCACCCCTCCACTTT. Its protein is CASSIPGSSYNSPLHF.

This chain joins TRBV5-5 and TRBJ1-3, with 8 bases identical to TRBD1. J was trimmed by 4 bases and V by 4 bases; bases with no gene match: 13. Per germline, CDR1 SGHKS and CDR2 YYEKEE (reference sequence). This CDR3 is built from 17 residues. DNA for the CDR3: TGTGCCAGCAGCCTCCGGGACAGGAGATCTTTAGGAAACACCATATATTTT. Its protein product is CASSLRDRRSLGNTIYF.

The chain has TRBV19 and TRBJ1-1; D remains unclear. V shed 1 base and J shed 4 bases, with 10 bases lying between them. The germline V gene has CDR1 LNHDA and CDR2 SQIVND (reference sequence). The CDR3 totals 14 residues. CDR3 region: CASSIGGLRTEAFF. The CDR3 nucleotides are TGTGCCAGTAGTATAGGCGGATTGCGCACTGAAGCTTTCTTT. Looking up the rest from reference TRBV19 and TRBJ1-1 gives the full variable domain: DGGITQSPKYLFRKEGQNVTLSCEQNLNHDAMYWYRQDPGQGLRLIYYSQIVNDFQKGDIAEGYSVSREKKESFPLTVTSAQKNPTAFYLCASSIGGLRTEAFFGQGTRLTVV.

The genes are TRBV27 and TRBJ1-4; D might be TRBD1 (5 bases). Trimming removed 4 bases at V and 0 bases at J, with 18 bases between. The germline CDR1 and CDR2 sequences are MNHEY and SMNVEV (reference sequence). The CDR3 covers 18 residues. CDR3 protein: CASSSDPGGRATNEKLFF. The DNA for the CDR3 is TGTGCCAGCAGTTCCGACCCCGGGGGGAGGGCAACTAATGAAAAACTGTTTTTT.

V gene TRBV6-5 combines with J gene TRBJ2-3, with 9 bases fitting TRBD2. The length of the CDR3 is 15 residues. After removal of 8 bases from V and 1 base from J, the junction contained 7 bases not matched to a gene. CDR1 is MNHEY and CDR2 is SVGAGI in the germline V gene. CDR3 loop: CASAERGAGTDTQYF. CDR3 DNA sequence: TGTGCCAGCGCTGAGCGGGGGGCGGGCACAGATACGCAGTATTTT.

The chain employs TRBV7-3 and TRBJ2-5, with a weak D call TRBD2 (6 bases). Trimming removed 5 bases from V and 2 bases from J, with 18 bases in between. The V gene's germline CDR1 is SGHTA and CDR2 FQGTGA. This CDR3 spans 16 amino acids. Here the CDR3 DNA reads TGTGCCAGCAGCCCCAGAGGAGGGATAGGACAAGAGACCCAGTACTTC. This translates into CASSPRGGIGQETQYF.

This clone came up once. V is TRBV3-1 (or the pseudogene TRBV3-2) and J is TRBJ1-6; D possibly corresponds to TRBD1 (6 bases). The CDR3 has 18 amino acids. The germline V gene encodes CDR1 LGHDT and CDR2 YNNKEL (reference sequence). V dropped 0 bases and J dropped 8 bases, with 20 bases sitting between them. The CDR3 region has the DNA TGTGCCAGCAGCCAAGAGACAGGTCATAGTACACTGGATTCACCCCTCCACTTT. This codes for CASSQETGHSTLDSPLHF.

J is TRBJ2-7 and V is TRBV20-1; D unclear. The V end lost 4 bases, the J end lost 6 bases, and 10 bases lay between the germline ends. Germline loops: CDR1 DFQATT, CDR2 SNEGSKA (reference sequence). The CDR3 sequence is 11 residues long. CDR3 nucleotides: TGCAGTGCTACTCGGCGGTCCGAGCAGTACTTC. This sequence encodes CSATRRSEQYF.

The chain recombines TRBV14 with TRBJ2-1; tentative D call: TRBD2 (5 bases). Germline values: CDR1 SGHDN, CDR2 FVKESK. CDR3 size: 16 residues. Trimming removed 2 bases at V and 5 bases at J, with 16 bases between. The CDR3 loop is CASSQLDFSFDNEQFF. The CDR3 DNA is TGTGCCAGCAGCCAACTGGACTTTAGCTTCGACAATGAGCAGTTCTTC.